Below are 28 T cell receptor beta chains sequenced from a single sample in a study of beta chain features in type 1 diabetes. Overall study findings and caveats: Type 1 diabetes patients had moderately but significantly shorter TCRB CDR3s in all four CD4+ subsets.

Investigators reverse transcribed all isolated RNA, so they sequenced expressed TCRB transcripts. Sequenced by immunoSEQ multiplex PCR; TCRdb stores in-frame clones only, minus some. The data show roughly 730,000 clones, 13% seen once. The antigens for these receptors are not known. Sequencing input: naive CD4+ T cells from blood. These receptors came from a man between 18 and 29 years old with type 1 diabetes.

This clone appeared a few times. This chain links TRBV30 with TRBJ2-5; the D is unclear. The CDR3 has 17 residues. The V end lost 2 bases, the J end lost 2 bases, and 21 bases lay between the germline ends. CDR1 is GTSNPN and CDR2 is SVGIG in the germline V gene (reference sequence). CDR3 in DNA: TGTGCCTGGAGTTCTGGGGAAGGGTCGGTAAGGCAAGAGACCCAGTACTTC. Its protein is CAWSSGEGSVRQETQYF.

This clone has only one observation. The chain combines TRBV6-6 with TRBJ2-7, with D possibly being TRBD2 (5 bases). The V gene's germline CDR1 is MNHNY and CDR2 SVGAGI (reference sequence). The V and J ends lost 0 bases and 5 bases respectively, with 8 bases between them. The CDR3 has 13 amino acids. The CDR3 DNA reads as TGTGCCAGCAGTTACTCAACGAGGGACGAGCAGTACTTC. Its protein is CASSYSTRDEQYF.

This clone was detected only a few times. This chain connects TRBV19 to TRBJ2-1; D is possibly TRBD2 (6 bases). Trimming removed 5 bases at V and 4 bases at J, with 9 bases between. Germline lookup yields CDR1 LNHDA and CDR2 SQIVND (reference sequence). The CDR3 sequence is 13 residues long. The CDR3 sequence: CASSYGGYNEQFF. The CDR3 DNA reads TGTGCCAGTAGTTACGGAGGGTACAATGAGCAGTTCTTC. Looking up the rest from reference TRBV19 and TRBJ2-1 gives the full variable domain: DGGITQSPKYLFRKEGQNVTLSCEQNLNHDAMYWYRQDPGQGLRLIYYSQIVNDFQKGDIAEGYSVSREKKESFPLTVTSAQKNPTAFYLCASSYGGYNEQFFGPGTRLTVL.

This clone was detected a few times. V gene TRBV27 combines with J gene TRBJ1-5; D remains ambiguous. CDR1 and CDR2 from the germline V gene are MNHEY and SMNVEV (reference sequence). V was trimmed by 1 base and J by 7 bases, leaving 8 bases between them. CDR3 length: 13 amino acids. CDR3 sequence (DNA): TGTGCCAGCAGTTTATTGGGGAGGCAGCCCCAGCATTTT. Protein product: CASSLLGRQPQHF.

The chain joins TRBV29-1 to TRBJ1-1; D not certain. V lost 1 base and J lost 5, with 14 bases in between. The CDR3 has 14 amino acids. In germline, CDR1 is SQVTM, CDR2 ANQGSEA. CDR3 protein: CSVEGRKGWTEAFF. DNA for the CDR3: TGCAGCGTTGAAGGAAGAAAGGGATGGACTGAAGCTTTCTTT.

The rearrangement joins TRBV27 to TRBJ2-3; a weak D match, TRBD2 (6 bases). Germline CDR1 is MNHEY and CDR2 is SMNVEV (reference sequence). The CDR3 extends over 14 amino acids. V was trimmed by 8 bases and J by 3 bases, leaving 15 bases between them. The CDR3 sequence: CASGDTAGTDTQYF. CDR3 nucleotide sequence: TGTGCCAGCGGGGATACGGCGGGGACAGATACGCAGTATTTT.

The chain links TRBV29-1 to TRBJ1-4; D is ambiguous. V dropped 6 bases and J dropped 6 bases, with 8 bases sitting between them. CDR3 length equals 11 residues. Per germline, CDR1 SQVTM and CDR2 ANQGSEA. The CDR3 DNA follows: TGCAGCGTCCACCGCGATGAAAAACTGTTTTTT. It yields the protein CSVHRDEKLFF.

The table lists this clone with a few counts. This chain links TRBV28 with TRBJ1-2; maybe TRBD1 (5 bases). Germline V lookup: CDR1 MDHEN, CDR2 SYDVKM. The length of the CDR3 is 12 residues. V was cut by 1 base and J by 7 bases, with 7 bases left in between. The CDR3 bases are TGTGCCAGCAGTTTATCGGGGGGTGGCTACACCTTC. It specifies CASSLSGGGYTF.

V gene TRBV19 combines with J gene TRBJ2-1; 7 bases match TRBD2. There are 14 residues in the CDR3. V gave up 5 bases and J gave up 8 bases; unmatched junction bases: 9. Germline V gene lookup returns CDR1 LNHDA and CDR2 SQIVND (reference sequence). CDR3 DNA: TGTGCCAGTAGTCCCAGCGGGGCAGTCGATGAGCAGTTCTTC. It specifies CASSPSGAVDEQFF.

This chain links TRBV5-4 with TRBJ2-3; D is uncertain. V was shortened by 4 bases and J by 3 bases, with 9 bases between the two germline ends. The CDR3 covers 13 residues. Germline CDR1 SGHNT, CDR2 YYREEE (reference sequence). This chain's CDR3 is CASSVPDTDTQYF. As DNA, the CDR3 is TGTGCCAGCAGCGTCCCGGATACAGATACGCAGTATTTT.

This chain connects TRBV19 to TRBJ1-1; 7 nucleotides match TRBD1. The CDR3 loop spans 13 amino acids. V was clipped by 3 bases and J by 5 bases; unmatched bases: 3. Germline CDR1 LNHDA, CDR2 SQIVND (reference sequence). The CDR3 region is CASSIRGRTEAFF. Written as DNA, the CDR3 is TGTGCCAGTAGTATTAGGGGGCGAACTGAAGCTTTCTTT.

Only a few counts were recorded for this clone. CDR3: CAWSVSGYYNEQFF. The CDR3 coding sequence is TGTGCCTGGAGTGTATCGGGATATTACAATGAGCAGTTCTTC. The rearrangement joins TRBV30 to TRBJ2-1, with a weak D call TRBD2 (5 bases). Per germline, CDR1 GTSNPN and CDR2 SVGIG (reference sequence). V was trimmed by 0 bases and J by 4 bases, leaving 10 bases between them. The CDR3 is 14 residues long.

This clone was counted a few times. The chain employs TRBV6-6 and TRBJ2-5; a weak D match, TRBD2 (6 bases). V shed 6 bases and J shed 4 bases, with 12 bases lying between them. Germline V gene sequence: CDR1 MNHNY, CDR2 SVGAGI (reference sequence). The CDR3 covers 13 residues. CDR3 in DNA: TGTGCCAGCAGATCGGCCGGGGGAGAGACCCAGTACTTC. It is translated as CASRSAGGETQYF.

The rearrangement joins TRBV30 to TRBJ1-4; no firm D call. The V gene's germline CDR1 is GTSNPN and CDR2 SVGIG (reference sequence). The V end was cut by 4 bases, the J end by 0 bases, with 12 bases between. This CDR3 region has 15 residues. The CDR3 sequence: CAWTRSLATNEKLFF. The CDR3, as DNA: TGTGCCTGGACCAGGAGCCTTGCAACTAATGAAAAACTGTTTTTT. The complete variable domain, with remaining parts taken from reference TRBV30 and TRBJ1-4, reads SQTIHQWPATLVQPVGSPLSLECTVEGTSNPNLYWYRQAAGRGLQLLFYSVGIGQISSEVPQNLSASRPQDRQFILSSKKLLLSDSGFYLCAWTRSLATNEKLFFGSGTQLSVL.

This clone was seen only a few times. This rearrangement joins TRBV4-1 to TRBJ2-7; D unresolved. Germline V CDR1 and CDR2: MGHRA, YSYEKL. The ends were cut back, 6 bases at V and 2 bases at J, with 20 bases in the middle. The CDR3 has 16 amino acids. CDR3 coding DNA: TGCGCCAGCAGTCATTTCAGCCGCGGAGCAGCCTACGAGCAGTACTTC. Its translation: CASSHFSRGAAYEQYF.

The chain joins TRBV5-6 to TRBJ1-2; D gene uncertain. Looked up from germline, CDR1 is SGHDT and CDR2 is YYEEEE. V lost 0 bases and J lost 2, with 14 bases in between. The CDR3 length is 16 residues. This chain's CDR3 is CASSLENFPGNYGYTF. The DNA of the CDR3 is TGTGCCAGCAGCTTGGAGAACTTCCCCGGGAACTATGGCTACACCTTC.

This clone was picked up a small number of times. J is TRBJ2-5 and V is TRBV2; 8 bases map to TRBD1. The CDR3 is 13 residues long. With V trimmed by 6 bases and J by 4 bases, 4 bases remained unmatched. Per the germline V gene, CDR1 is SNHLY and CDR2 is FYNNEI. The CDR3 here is CASSPTGGETQYF. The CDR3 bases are TGTGCCAGCAGCCCCACAGGGGGAGAGACCCAGTACTTC.

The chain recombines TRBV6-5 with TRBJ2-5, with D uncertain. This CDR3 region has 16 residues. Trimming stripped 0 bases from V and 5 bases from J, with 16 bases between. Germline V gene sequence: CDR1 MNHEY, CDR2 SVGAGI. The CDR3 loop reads CASSYSISGVSETQYF. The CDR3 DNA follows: TGTGCCAGCAGTTACTCGATTAGTGGGGTTTCTGAGACCCAGTACTTC.

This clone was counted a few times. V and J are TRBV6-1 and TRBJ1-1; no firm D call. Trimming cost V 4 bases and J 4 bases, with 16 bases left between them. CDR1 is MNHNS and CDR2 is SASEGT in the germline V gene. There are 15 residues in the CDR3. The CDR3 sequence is CASSVENGFGTEAFF. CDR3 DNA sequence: TGTGCCAGCAGTGTCGAGAATGGGTTCGGCACTGAAGCTTTCTTT.

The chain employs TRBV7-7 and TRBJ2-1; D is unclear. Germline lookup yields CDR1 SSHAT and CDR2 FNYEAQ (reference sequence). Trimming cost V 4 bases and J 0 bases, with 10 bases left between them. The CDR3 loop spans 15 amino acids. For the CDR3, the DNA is TGTGCCAGCAGCTCGTCTATCTCCTCCTACAATGAGCAGTTCTTC. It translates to CASSSSISSYNEQFF.

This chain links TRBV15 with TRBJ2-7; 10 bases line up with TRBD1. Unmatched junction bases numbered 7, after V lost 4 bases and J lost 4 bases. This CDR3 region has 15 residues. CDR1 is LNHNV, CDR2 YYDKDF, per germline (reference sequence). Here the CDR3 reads CATSMPGQGMYEQYF. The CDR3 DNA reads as TGTGCCACCAGCATGCCGGGACAGGGGATGTACGAGCAGTACTTC.

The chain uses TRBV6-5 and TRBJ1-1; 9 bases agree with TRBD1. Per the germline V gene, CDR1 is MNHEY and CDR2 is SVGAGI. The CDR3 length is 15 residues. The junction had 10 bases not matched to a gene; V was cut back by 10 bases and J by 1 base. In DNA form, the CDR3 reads TGTGCCATGTCCACGGGGACAGGGACGAACACTGAAGCTTTCTTT. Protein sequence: CAMSTGTGTNTEAFF.

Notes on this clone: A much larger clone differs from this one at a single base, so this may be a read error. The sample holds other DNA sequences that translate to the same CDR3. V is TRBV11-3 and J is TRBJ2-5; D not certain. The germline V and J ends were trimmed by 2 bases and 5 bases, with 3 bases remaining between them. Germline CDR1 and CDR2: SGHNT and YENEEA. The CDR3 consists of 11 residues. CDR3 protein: CASSLSETQYF. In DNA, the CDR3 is TGTGCCAGCAGCTTATCGGAGACCCAGTACTTC. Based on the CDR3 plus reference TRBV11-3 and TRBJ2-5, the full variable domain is EAGVVQSPRYKIIEKKQPVAFWCNPISGHNTLYWYLQNLGQGPELLIRYENEEAVDDSQLPKDRFSAERLKGVDSTLKIQPAELGDSAVYLCASSLSETQYFGPGTRLLVL.

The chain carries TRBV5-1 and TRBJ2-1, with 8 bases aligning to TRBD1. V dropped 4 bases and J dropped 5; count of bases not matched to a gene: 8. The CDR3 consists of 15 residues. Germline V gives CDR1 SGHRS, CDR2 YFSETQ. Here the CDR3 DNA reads TGCGCCAGCAGCCTTCCGGACAGGGAGAACAATGAGCAGTTCTTC. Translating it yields CASSLPDRENNEQFF.

Here the CDR3 reads CASSHGTDYYEQYF. The CDR3 nucleotides read TGCGCCAGCAGCCATGGGACAGACTACTACGAGCAGTACTTC. This chain links TRBV4-1 with TRBJ2-7, with 7 positions matching TRBD1. V lost 3 bases, J lost 3 bases, and 5 bases stayed unmatched. From germline, CDR1 is MGHRA and CDR2 YSYEKL. This CDR3 has 14 residues.

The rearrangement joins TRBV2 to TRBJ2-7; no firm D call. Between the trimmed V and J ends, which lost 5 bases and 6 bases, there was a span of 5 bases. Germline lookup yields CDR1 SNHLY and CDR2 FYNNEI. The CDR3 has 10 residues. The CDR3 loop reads CASSYVEQYF. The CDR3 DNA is TGTGCCAGCAGTTATGTCGAGCAGTACTTC.

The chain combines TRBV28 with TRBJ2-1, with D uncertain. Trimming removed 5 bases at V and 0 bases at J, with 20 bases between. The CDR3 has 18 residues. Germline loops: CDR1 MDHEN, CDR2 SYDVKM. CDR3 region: CASSPEGLGLSSYNEQFF. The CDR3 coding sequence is TGTGCCAGCAGTCCAGAAGGTCTAGGGCTTAGCTCCTACAATGAGCAGTTCTTC.

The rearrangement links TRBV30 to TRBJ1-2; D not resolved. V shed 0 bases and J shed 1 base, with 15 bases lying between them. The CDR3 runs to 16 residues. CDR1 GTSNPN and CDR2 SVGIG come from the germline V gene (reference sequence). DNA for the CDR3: TGTGCCTGGAGTGTCCGACAAGGACCTCTTAACTATGGCTACACCTTC. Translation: CAWSVRQGPLNYGYTF.